This T cell receptor beta chain was retrieved from a study of T cell responses to AZD1222 COVID-19 vaccine (dated by TCRdb to the early 2020s). As for the study more broadly: AZD1222 recipients given second doses at about 4 weeks or at about 12 weeks were pooled, since spike-specific TCR depth and breadth were not found to differ between the two schedules. Trial participants were enrolled into age subgroups of 18-55, 56-69 and 70-plus years, which contained 148, 28 and 57 TCR-sequenced participants, respectively. TCR sequencing covered 230 to 250 trial participants: approximately 200 given two doses of AZD1222 and about 26 given two doses of MenACWY control vaccine. The investigation overall reported the following: Spike-specific TCR breadth and depth rose significantly after two AZD1222 doses compared with day 0 and with MenACWY recipients. Reportedly, almost half of the unique spike-specific TCRs recognized epitopes lying outside the regions that are mutated in the B.1.351 and B.1.1.7 variants. Participants were mostly white British and included more females than males, and it was suggested by the authors that clonal diversity may have been underestimated. Because no samples from the day 14 peak response were available, repertoires could be characterized only after the peak T cell response. Vaccine-associated CD4 TCRs spanned the whole spike protein, with dominant responses in regions 160-218 and 743-854. Conclusions about previously exposed vaccinees are limited, since just six or seven AZD1222 recipients were seropositive for SARS-CoV-2 at baseline. In the small 56-69-year group, the increase in depth fell short of significance, most likely because of low power.

The CDR3 regions of human TCRbeta chains were analyzed by immunosequencing. In the original analysis: Repertoire TCRs were checked for matches against a reference library of SARS-CoV-2-specific TCRs that had been generated using the MIRA antigen-specificity platform. Breadth was defined as the fraction of unique TCRs that were SARS-CoV-2-associated, and depth was defined as the fraction of total T cells that were SARS-CoV-2-associated. Using the MIRA data, each spike-specific TCR was mapped to the spike region that the TCR reacts to and placed in a CD4 or CD8 class. Log10-transformed breadth and depth values were compared by one-way ANOVA with Sidak's multiple comparisons tests. TCRdb retrieved this table from immuneACCESS and kept in-frame rearrangements only. Not all clones are present; in checked studies, unresolved V genes account for under half, and no reason is known for the remainder. V, J and clone size are taken as reported in that table, and D and trimming were inferred from the DNA itself. This sample has 100,000 to 120,000 clones in its table, and approximately 90% of those were observed once. The ten largest account for roughly 9.2% of the sample.

Explained via the paper, the time point label denotes: baseline before first vaccination. Vaccinee samples came from UK trials COV001 and COV002, including a single-blind randomized controlled phase 2/3 trial of AZD1222 (ChAdOx1 nCoV-19) in healthy adults. For TCRbeta chain sequencing, PBMC samples were collected from trial participants at day 0 and at day 28 after the second dose. CDR1 and CDR2, per the germline V gene (reference sequence), are LNHDA and SQIVND. From V the trimming removes 7 bases and from J it removes 5 bases, while the gene matches leave 4 bases of the junction unaccounted for. From the cysteine up to the phenylalanine, the CDR3 has a length of 14 residues. Here the CDR3 DNA is all that survives: 42 bases in frame from base 1. Details on this clone: This receptor's antigen is unknown. Base qualities are missing; no much larger clone stands one base away.

The sequence links TRBV19 to TRBJ2-5, and TRBD2 aligns with 13 junction nucleotides. This clonotype was sampled from an adult in good health. The sample in question was peripheral blood, obtained on day 0 of AZD1222 vaccination. The DNA sequence reads TGTGCCAGTACCCCGACTAGCGGGGGGGAGACCCAGTACTTC. It translates to CASTPTSGGETQYF.